This T cell receptor (beta chain) was observed in a study of radiotherapy plus CTLA-4 blockade in lung cancer. The CDR3 has 16 amino acids. After removal of 4 bases from V and 7 bases from J, the junction contained 8 bases not matched to a gene. Here immunoSEQ multiplex PCR was the method, and the copy in TCRdb shows in-frame clones only, minus some. The sample contains 11,000 to 15,000 clones, roughly 72% of which appear only once. The chain is built from TRBV23-1 and TRBJ1-6, with 9 bases identical to TRBD1. TRBV23-1 is given ORF status, its function remaining uncertain. This sequence was found in a human donor with non-small cell lung cancer whose response to radiotherapy plus ipilimumab could not be evaluated. The specimen was peripheral blood, collected from a patient treated with radiotherapy plus ipilimumab. DNA of the CDR3: TGCGCCAGCAGTCCCCTCGGACAGGGGAGCAATTCACCCCTCCACTTT. The encoded protein is CASSPLGQGSNSPLHF.